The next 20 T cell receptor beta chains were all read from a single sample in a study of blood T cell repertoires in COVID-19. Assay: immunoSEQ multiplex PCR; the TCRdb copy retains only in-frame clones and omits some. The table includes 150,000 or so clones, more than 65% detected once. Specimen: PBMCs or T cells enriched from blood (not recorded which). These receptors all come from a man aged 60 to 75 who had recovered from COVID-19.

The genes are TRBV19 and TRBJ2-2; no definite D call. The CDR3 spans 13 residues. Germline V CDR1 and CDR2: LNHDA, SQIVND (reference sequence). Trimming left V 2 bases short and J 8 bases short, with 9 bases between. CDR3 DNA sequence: TGTGCCAGTAGTATATCCATCCGGGGGGAGCTGTTTTTT. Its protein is CASSISIRGELFF.

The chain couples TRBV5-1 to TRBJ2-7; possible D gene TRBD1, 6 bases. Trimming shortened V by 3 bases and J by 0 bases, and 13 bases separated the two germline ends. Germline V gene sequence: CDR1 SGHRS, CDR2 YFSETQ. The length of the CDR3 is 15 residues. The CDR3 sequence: CASSSWGQSSYEQYF. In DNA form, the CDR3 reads TGCGCCAGCAGCTCGTGGGGGCAGAGCTCCTACGAGCAGTACTTC.

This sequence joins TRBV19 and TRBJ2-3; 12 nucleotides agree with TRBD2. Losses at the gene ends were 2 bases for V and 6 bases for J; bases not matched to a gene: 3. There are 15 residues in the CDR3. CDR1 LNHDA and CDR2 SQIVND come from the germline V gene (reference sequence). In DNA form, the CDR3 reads TGTGCCAGTAGTATACGGGGACTAGCGGGTGATACGCAGTATTTT. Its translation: CASSIRGLAGDTQYF.

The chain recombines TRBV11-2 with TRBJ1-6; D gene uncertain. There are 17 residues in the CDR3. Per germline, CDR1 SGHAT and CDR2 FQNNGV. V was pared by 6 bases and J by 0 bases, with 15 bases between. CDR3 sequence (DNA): TGTGCCAGCAGACCTGCCTTGATTAGCTCCTATAATTCACCCCTCCACTTT. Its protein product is CASRPALISSYNSPLHF.

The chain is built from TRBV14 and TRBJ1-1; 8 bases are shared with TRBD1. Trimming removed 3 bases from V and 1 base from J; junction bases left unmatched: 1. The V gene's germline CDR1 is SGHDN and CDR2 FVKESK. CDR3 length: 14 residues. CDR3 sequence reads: CASSHQGANTEAFF. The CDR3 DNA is TGTGCCAGCAGCCATCAGGGGGCGAACACTGAAGCTTTCTTT.

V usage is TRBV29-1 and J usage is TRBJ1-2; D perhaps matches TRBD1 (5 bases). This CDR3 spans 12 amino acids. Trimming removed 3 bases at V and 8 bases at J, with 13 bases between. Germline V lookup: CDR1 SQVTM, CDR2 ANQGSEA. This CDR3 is CSVDGRASGYTF. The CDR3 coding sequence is TGCAGCGTTGACGGCAGGGCGTCCGGCTACACCTTC.

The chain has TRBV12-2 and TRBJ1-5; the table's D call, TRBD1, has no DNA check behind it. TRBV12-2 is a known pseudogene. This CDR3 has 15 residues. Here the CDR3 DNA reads TGTGCAAGTCTCCTCGACAGGGGGAAAGATCAGCCCCAGCATTTT. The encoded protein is CASLLDRGKDQPQHF.

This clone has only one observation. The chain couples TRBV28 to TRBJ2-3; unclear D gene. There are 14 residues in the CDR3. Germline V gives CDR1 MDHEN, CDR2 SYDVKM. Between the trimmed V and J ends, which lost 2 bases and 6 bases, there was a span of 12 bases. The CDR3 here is CASSLKWPPDTQYF. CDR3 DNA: TGTGCCAGCAGTTTAAAATGGCCACCCGATACGCAGTATTTT.

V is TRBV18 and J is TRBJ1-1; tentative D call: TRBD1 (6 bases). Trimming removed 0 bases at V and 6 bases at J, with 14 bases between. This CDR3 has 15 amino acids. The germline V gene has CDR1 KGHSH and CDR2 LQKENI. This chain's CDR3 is CASSPPPTGIAEAFF. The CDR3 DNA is TGTGCCAGCTCACCACCCCCCACAGGGATTGCTGAAGCTTTCTTT.

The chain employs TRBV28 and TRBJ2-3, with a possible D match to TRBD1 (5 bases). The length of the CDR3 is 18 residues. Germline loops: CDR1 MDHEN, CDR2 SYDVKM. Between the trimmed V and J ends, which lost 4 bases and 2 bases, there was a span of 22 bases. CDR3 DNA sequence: TGTGCCAGCAGTTCCTACGACAGCCCCGTATACCTCACAGATACGCAGTATTTT. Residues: CASSSYDSPVYLTDTQYF.

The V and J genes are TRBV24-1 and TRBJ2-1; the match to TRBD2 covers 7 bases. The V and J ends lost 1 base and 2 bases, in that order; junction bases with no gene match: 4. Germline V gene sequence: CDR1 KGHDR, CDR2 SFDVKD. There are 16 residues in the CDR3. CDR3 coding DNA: TGTGCCACCAGTGATTTCGGGACTACCGCCTACAATGAGCAGTTCTTC. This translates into CATSDFGTTAYNEQFF.

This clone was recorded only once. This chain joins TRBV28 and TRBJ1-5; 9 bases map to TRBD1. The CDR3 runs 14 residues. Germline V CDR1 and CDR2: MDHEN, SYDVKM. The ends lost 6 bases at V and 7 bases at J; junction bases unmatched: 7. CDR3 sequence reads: CASRQRQGGQPQHF. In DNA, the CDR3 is TGTGCCAGCAGACAGAGACAGGGGGGCCAGCCCCAGCATTTT. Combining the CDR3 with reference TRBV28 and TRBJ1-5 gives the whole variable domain DVKVTQSSRYLVKRTGEKVFLECVQDMDHENMFWYRQDPGLGLRLIYFSYDVKMKEKGDIPEGYSVSREKKERFSLILESASTNQTSMYLCASRQRQGGQPQHFGDGTRLSIL.

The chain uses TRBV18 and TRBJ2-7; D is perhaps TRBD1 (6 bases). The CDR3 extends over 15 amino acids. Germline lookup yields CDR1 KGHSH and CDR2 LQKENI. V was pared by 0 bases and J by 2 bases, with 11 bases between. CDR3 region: CASSPPRTATYEQYF. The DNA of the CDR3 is TGTGCCAGCTCACCACCGAGGACAGCAACCTACGAGCAGTACTTC.

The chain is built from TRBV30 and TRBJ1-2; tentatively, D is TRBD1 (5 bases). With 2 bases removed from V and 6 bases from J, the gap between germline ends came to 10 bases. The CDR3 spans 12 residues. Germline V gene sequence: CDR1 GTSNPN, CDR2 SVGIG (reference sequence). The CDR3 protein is CAWSWGYDGYTF. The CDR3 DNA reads TGTGCCTGGAGTTGGGGCTACGATGGCTACACCTTC.

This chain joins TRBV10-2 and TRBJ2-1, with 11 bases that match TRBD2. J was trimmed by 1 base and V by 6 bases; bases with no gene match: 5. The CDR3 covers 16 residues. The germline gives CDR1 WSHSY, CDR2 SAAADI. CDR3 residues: CASRETSGKSYNEQFF. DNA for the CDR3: TGCGCCAGCAGGGAGACTAGCGGGAAATCCTACAATGAGCAGTTCTTC.

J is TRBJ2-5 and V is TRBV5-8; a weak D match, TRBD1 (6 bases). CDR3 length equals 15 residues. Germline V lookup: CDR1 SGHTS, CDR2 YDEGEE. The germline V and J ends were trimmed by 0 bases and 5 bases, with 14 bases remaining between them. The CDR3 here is CASSLDGQRGETQYF. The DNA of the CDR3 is TGTGCCAGCAGCTTGGATGGACAGAGAGGGGAGACCCAGTACTTC.

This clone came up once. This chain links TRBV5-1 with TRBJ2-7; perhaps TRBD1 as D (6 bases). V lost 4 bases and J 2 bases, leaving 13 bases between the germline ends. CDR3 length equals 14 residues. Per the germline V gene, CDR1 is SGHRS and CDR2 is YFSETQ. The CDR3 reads CASSAPGQTYEQYF. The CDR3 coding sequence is TGCGCCAGCAGCGCTCCGGGACAAACCTACGAGCAGTACTTC.

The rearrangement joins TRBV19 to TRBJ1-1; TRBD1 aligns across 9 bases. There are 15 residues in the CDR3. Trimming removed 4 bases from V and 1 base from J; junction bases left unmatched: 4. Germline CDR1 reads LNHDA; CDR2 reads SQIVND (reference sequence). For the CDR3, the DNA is TGTGCCAGTAGTAACCTGGGACAGGGGAACACTGAAGCTTTCTTT. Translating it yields CASSNLGQGNTEAFF.

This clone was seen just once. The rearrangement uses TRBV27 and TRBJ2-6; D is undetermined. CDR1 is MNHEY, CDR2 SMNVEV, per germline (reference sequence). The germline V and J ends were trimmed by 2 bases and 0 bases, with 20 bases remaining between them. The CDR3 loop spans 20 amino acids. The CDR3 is CASSLNAGRNLISGANVLTF. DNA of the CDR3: TGTGCCAGCAGTTTAAATGCAGGAAGAAACCTTATCTCTGGGGCCAACGTCCTGACTTTC.

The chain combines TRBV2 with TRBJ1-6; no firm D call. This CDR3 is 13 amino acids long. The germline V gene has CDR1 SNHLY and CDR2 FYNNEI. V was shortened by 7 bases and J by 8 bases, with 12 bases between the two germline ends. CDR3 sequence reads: CASMLDGDSPLHF. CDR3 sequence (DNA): TGTGCCAGCATGCTCGACGGGGATTCACCCCTCCACTTT.